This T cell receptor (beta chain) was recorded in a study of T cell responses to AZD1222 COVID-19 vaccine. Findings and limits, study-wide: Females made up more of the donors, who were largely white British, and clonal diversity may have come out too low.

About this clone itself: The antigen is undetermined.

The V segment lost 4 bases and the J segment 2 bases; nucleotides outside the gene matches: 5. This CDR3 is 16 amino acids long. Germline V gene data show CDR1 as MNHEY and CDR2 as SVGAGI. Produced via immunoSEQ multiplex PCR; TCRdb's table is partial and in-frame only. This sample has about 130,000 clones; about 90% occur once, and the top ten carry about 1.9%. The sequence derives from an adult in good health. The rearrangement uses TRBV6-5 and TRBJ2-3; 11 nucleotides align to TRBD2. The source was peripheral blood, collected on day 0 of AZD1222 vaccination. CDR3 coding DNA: TGTGCCAGCAGTTTAATAGCGGGGGGGTTCACAGATACGCAGTATTTT. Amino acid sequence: CASSLIAGGFTDTQYF.